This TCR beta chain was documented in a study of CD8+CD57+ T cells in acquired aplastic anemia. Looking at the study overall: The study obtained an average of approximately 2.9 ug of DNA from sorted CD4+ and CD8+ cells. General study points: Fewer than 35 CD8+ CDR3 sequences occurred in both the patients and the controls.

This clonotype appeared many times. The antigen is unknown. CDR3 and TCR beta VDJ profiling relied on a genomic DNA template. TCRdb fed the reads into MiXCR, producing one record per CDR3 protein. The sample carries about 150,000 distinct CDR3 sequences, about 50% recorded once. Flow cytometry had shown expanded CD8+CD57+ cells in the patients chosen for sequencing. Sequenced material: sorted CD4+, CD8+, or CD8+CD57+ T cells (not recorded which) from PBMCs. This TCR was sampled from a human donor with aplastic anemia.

CDR3 region: CASSEGLLASTYEQYF. Written as DNA, the CDR3 is TGTGCCAGCAGTGAGGGGTTGCTAGCCTCGACCTACGAGCAGTACTTC. This chain links TRBV2 with TRBJ2-7, with D perhaps matching TRBD2 (5 bases). The V gene's germline CDR1 is SNHLY and CDR2 FYNNEI. The CDR3 is made up of 16 amino acids. Trimming took off 3 bases at V and 2 bases at J, with 17 bases between the two ends.